These 26 T cell receptor beta chains were all obtained from the same sample, sequenced in a study of blood T cell repertoires in COVID-19. Generated by immunoSEQ multiplex PCR, the TCRdb table keeps only in-frame clones and is missing some. The table records roughly 280,000 clones, 70% to 90% of them present only once. The sequenced sample consisted of peripheral blood. The source is a woman aged 70-85 years with acute or convalescent COVID-19.

The gene calls are TRBV5-4 and TRBJ2-5; 9 positions agree with TRBD2. Germline CDR1 is SGHNT and CDR2 is YYREEE (reference sequence). The CDR3 has 15 amino acids. V shed 1 base and J 3 bases; nucleotides not matched to a gene: 4. The CDR3 is CASSLPAGGKETQYF. The CDR3, as DNA: TGTGCCAGCAGCTTGCCAGCGGGGGGCAAAGAGACCCAGTACTTC.

This chain links TRBV30 with TRBJ2-1; 12 bases fit TRBD1. CDR1 and CDR2 (germline): GTSNPN, SVGIG (reference sequence). Unmatched junction bases numbered 9, after V lost 2 bases and J lost 4 bases. The CDR3 spans 17 residues. The CDR3 DNA reads as TGTGCCTGGAGTACTATGAGGGGACAGGGGGCATACAATGAGCAGTTCTTC. Translation: CAWSTMRGQGAYNEQFF. The full variable domain, with the rest looked up from reference TRBV30 and TRBJ2-1, is SQTIHQWPATLVQPVGSPLSLECTVEGTSNPNLYWYRQAAGRGLQLLFYSVGIGQISSEVPQNLSASRPQDRQFILSSKKLLLSDSGFYLCAWSTMRGQGAYNEQFFGPGTRLTVL.

The DNA of the CDR3 is TGTGCCAGCAGCCCCGGGACTACGGAGACCCAGTACTTC. It is translated as CASSPGTTETQYF. The V and J genes are TRBV7-2 and TRBJ2-5; TRBD2 aligns across 7 bases. The CDR3 contains 13 residues. From germline, CDR1 is SGHTA and CDR2 FQGNSA. The trim removed 5 bases at V and 5 bases at J, leaving 5 bases unmatched.

In this sample, this clone turned up once. The rearrangement joins TRBV27 to TRBJ1-1; D is undetermined. Germline V gene sequence: CDR1 MNHEY, CDR2 SMNVEV (reference sequence). The CDR3 contains 18 residues. Trimming removed 5 bases at V and 6 bases at J, with 28 bases between. The CDR3 nucleotides are TGTGCCAGCAGTCCACGTCTCGCTAGTTATCGGGAGTCCGCTGAAGCTTTCTTT. It specifies CASSPRLASYRESAEAFF.

The CDR3 nucleotides are TGTGCCAGCAGCTCCCAGCGGGGGGATTGGGGCACAGATACGCAGTATTTT. Protein product: CASSSQRGDWGTDTQYF. The chain joins TRBV4-2 to TRBJ2-3; 9 nucleotides line up with TRBD2. The J segment lost 1 base and the V segment lost 5 bases, leaving 10 bases of the junction unmatched. The CDR3 totals 17 residues. The germline V gene has CDR1 LGHNA and CDR2 YNFKEQ.

This chain uses TRBV2 with TRBJ2-2; 8 bases map to TRBD1. CDR3 length: 14 residues. Germline loops: CDR1 SNHLY, CDR2 FYNNEI. V shed 7 bases and J 6 bases; nucleotides not matched to a gene: 7. The CDR3 loop is CASIWTGTAGELFF. The CDR3 DNA is TGTGCCAGCATTTGGACAGGGACCGCCGGGGAGCTGTTTTTT.

The J gene is TRBJ2-5, the V gene TRBV5-1, with TRBD1 matching over 7 bases. J lost 5 bases, V lost 3 bases, and 7 bases had no gene match. Germline V gene data show CDR1 as SGHRS and CDR2 as YFSETQ. The CDR3 has 14 amino acids. The CDR3 coding sequence is TGCGCCAGCAGCTGGGGACAGCCCGCCGAGACCCAGTACTTC. It translates to CASSWGQPAETQYF.

The rearrangement uses TRBV30 and TRBJ1-4; 9 bases agree with TRBD1. Germline CDR1 reads GTSNPN; CDR2 reads SVGIG (reference sequence). After removal of 1 base from V and 8 bases from J, the junction contained 8 bases not matched to a gene. There are 15 residues in the CDR3. CDR3 protein: CAWSEGQGIREKLFF. The DNA for the CDR3 is TGTGCCTGGAGTGAGGGACAGGGCATTAGGGAAAAACTGTTTTTT.

This chain joins TRBV21-1 and TRBJ1-5; TRBD1, the D gene given by the table, was not confirmed from the DNA. TRBV21-1 is listed as a pseudogene. The CDR3 extends over 19 amino acids. CDR3 nucleotides: TGTGCCAGCAGCAAATGGAAGGACAGCGCATCGGATAGCAATCAGCCCCAGCATTTT. This gives the protein CASSKWKDSASDSNQPQHF.

The J gene is TRBJ1-5, the V gene TRBV10-3; D gene uncertain. The CDR3 is made up of 13 amino acids. V shed 3 bases and J shed 6 bases, with 9 bases lying between them. CDR1 ENHRY and CDR2 SYGVKD come from the germline V gene. CDR3 nucleotide sequence: TGTGCCATCAGTGACCAACAGACTCAGCCCCAGCATTTT. Protein product: CAISDQQTQPQHF.

The genes are TRBV7-9 and TRBJ1-2; D is ambiguous. This CDR3 is built from 12 residues. Per the germline V gene, CDR1 is SEHNR and CDR2 is FQNEAQ (reference sequence). Trimming pared 4 bases from V and 4 bases from J, leaving 7 bases between. The CDR3 coding sequence is TGTGCCAGCAGCTCACAGTCCTATGGCTACACCTTC. It encodes CASSSQSYGYTF.

The chain couples TRBV7-9 to TRBJ2-1; 7 nucleotides agree with TRBD1. The CDR3 runs to 15 residues. Germline V gives CDR1 SEHNR, CDR2 FQNEAQ (reference sequence). V trimming: 5 bases; J trimming: 2 bases; junction bases outside the gene matches: 6. CDR3 sequence reads: CASSKNRGPYNEQFF. The CDR3 region has the DNA TGTGCCAGCAGCAAAAACAGGGGTCCCTACAATGAGCAGTTCTTC.

CDR3 DNA sequence: TGTGCCAGCAGCCAGAGAAAGAGGAGTTTGAACTATGGCTACACCTTC. It encodes CASSQRKRSLNYGYTF. This sequence joins TRBV21-1 and TRBJ1-2. TRBV21-1 is flagged as a pseudogene. The CDR3 spans 16 residues.

The CDR3 DNA reads as TGTGCCAGCAGTGACCGGGACAGGGGTAGGCATTCACCCCTCCACTTT. This gives the protein CASSDRDRGRHSPLHF. The chain couples TRBV6-1 to TRBJ1-6; 10 bases agree with TRBD1. This CDR3 region has 16 residues. V was pared by 3 bases and J by 8 bases, with 7 bases of the junction left unmatched. Germline V gene lookup returns CDR1 MNHNS and CDR2 SASEGT.

This chain connects TRBV12-5 to TRBJ2-3, with D hard to call. The V gene lost 0 bases and the J gene lost 5 bases, with 6 bases spanning the gap. Germline CDR1 and CDR2: LGHNT and FRNRAP. CDR3 size: 13 residues. CDR3: CASGLVLGDTQYF. CDR3 bases: TGTGCTAGTGGTTTGGTACTTGGAGATACGCAGTATTTT.

This clone came up a few times. The rearrangement uses TRBV6-5 and TRBJ2-3; 8 bases line up with TRBD2. CDR3 size: 15 residues. Germline CDR1 MNHEY, CDR2 SVGAGI. J lost 5 bases, V lost 5 bases, and 9 bases had no gene match. CDR3 sequence (DNA): TGTGCCAGCAGTCCGGGGCGGGGGGTAGGAGATACGCAGTATTTT. It yields the protein CASSPGRGVGDTQYF.

The V gene is TRBV12-3 or TRBV12-4, the J gene TRBJ2-2; D is unclear. The CDR3 contains 12 residues. V was cut by 7 bases and J by 11 bases, with 14 bases left in between. Written as DNA, the CDR3 is TGTGCCAGCACCCTTACGGGTAGAGAGCTGTTTTTT. Its translation: CASTLTGRELFF.

In the case of this clone: Germline and junction disagree at one end, which may indicate a read error. The rearrangement uses TRBV7-7 and TRBJ1-6; 11 positions match TRBD1. The germline V gene has CDR1 SSHAT and CDR2 FNYEAQ (reference sequence). CDR3 length equals 15 residues. The CDR3 loop reads CASSLLGQGDSPLHF. The CDR3 DNA reads TGTGCTAGCAGCTTATTGGGACAGGGGGATTCACCCCTCCACTTT.

In nucleotides, the CDR3 is TGCGCCAGCCAAGGGGCGTCCTACGAGCAGTACTTC. Protein: CASQGASYEQYF. V usage is TRBV4-1 and J usage is TRBJ2-7; D may be TRBD1 (5 bases). V lost 8 bases to trimming and J lost 1 base, with 9 bases between them. CDR3 length: 12 residues. CDR1 is MGHRA and CDR2 is YSYEKL in the germline V gene.

About this clone itself: In the same sample, other DNA sequences code for this CDR3. This chain links TRBV12-3 or TRBV12-4 with TRBJ1-3; no reliable D call. Trimming removed 2 bases at V and 7 bases at J, with 6 bases between. This CDR3 comprises 12 residues. The CDR3 sequence is CASSLPGNTIYF. In DNA form, the CDR3 reads TGTGCCAGCAGTTTACCGGGGAACACCATATATTTT.

This chain links TRBV7-9 with TRBJ2-5; TRBD1 might be the D (6 bases). V gave up 1 base and J gave up 2 bases, with 20 bases separating them. The CDR3 is made up of 18 amino acids. CDR1 and CDR2 from the germline V gene are SEHNR and FQNEAQ (reference sequence). CDR3 sequence (DNA): TGTGCCAGCAGCTTAGAGGGATGGACAGCCTTGTGGCAAGAGACCCAGTACTTC. The encoded protein is CASSLEGWTALWQETQYF.

The table lists this clone with a few counts. V usage is TRBV30 and J usage is TRBJ2-1, with D maybe TRBD1 (5 bases). The germline V gene encodes CDR1 GTSNPN and CDR2 SVGIG (reference sequence). Trimming removed 4 bases at V and 8 bases at J, with 9 bases between. The length of the CDR3 is 11 residues. CDR3 DNA: TGTGCCTGGACGAACAGGCATGAGCAGTTCTTC. This encodes CAWTNRHEQFF.

The chain couples TRBV7-2 to TRBJ2-3; possibly TRBD2 for D (6 bases). Germline values: CDR1 SGHTA, CDR2 FQGNSA. CDR3 length: 16 residues. Between the trimmed V and J ends, which lost 4 bases and 2 bases, there was a span of 16 bases. The CDR3 loop is CASSSLLGGYTDTQYF. In DNA form, the CDR3 reads TGTGCCAGCAGCTCCCTCTTAGGAGGGTACACAGATACGCAGTATTTT.

The CDR3 region has the DNA TGTGCCAGCAGCTTAGGGGAAAACACTGAAGCTTTCTTT. Translated, it gives CASSLGENTEAFF. V is TRBV3-1 (or the pseudogene TRBV3-2) and J is TRBJ1-1; TRBD1 is a possible D gene (5 bases). CDR1 LGHDT and CDR2 YNNKEL come from the germline V gene (reference sequence). Trimming stripped 5 bases from V and 2 bases from J, with 9 bases between. The CDR3 has 13 amino acids.

The chain combines TRBV18 with TRBJ2-5; no clear D gene. V was clipped by 4 bases and J by 5 bases, with 11 bases between them. Germline V gene data show CDR1 as KGHSH and CDR2 as LQKENI. The CDR3 runs to 13 residues. The CDR3 sequence: CASSLLSGETQYF. The CDR3 bases are TGTGCCAGCTCACTCCTGTCCGGGGAGACCCAGTACTTC.

The chain combines TRBV9 with TRBJ2-3; 10 nucleotides match TRBD2. V shed 4 bases, J shed 4 bases, and the junction held 9 bases outside the gene matches. The CDR3 is 16 amino acids. Germline CDR1 and CDR2: SGDLS and YYNGEE. This CDR3 reads CASSPRSGGAADTQYF. The CDR3 nucleotides read TGTGCCAGCAGCCCACGAAGCGGGGGGGCGGCAGATACGCAGTATTTT.